The T cell receptor (beta chain) under discussion was sequenced for a study of T cell repertoires in cytomegalovirus infection. Study overall: CMV epitopes, recently identified HLA-C-restricted and well-studied HLA-B-restricted, were used. The study's findings and limits: HLA-C-restricted CMV clonotypes gave the most frequent clonotype in two of eight donors.

CDR1 and CDR2 (germline): MDHEN, SYDVKM. This CDR3 region has 15 residues. Each CDR3 protein is one row after TCRdb ran MiXCR on the reads. The table has a few hundred thousand distinct CDR3 sequences, under 45% seen once. About this clonotype: As yet, its antigen is unknown. Mismatch with germline at one junction end may stem from a read error.

This clonotype was obtained from a human donor in good health (CMV status not recorded). Some clones in this sample may be carry-over from other donors' samples. The sample consisted of cultured PBMCs, taken from culture after CMV antigen stimulation. The chain has TRBV28 and TRBJ2-2, with 7 nucleotides matching TRBD2. CDR3 in amino acids: CASSPAGTITGELCF. The CDR3 bases are TGTGCCAGCAGTCCTGCCGGGACTATCACCGGGGAGCTGTGTTTT.